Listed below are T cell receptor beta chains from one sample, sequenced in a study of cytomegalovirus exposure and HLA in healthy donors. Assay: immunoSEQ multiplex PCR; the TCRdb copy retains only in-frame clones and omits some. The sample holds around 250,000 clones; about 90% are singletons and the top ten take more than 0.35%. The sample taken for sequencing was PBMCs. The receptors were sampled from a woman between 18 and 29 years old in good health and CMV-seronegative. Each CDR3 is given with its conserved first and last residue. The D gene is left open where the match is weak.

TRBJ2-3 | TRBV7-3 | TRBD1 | CASSGGTGGSTDTQYF | TGTGCCAGCAGCGGAGGGACAGGGGGAAGCACAGATACGCAGTATTTT
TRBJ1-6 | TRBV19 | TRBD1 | CASSGQELLVSPLHF | TGTGCCAGTAGCGGACAGGAACTACTAGTGTCACCCCTCCACTTT
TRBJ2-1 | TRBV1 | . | CTSSQGRVSGAYNEQFF | TGCACCAGCAGCCAAGGGCGGGTTAGCGGGGCCTACAATGAGCAGTTCTTC
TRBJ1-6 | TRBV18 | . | CASSPETTPRKALHF | TGTGCCAGCTCACCAGAGACAACCCCCAGGAAGGCCCTCCACTTT
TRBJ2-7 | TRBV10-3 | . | CATAQGGEQYF | TGTGCCACTGCACAGGGCGGCGAGCAGTACTTC
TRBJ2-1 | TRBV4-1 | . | CASSQGGRGGSYNEQFF | TGCGCCAGCAGCCAAGGGGGTCGGGGTGGCTCCTACAATGAGCAGTTCTTC
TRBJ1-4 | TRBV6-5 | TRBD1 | CASSGTGTANEKLFF | TGTGCCAGCAGTGGAACCGGGACAGCTAATGAAAAACTGTTTTTT
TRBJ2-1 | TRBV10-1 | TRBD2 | CASSESSGGAFNEQFF | TGCGCCAGCAGTGAGTCGAGCGGGGGGGCCTTCAATGAGCAGTTCTTC
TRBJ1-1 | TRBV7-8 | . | CASSQTGMNTEAFF | TGTGCCAGCAGCCAAACAGGGATGAACACTGAAGCTTTCTTT
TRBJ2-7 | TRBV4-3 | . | CASSQDSEAYEQYF | TGCGCCAGCAGCCAAGATTCTGAGGCCTACGAGCAGTACTTC
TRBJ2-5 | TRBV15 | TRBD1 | CATSRGTGAGETQYF | TGTGCCACCAGCAGAGGAACAGGGGCCGGTGAGACCCAGTACTTC
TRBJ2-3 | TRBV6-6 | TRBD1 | CASSPLGQGFTDTQYF | TGTGCCAGCAGCCCACTGGGACAGGGGTTCACAGATACGCAGTATTTT
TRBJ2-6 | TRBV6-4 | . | CASSDEDSGANVLTF | TGTGCCAGCAGTGACGAGGACTCTGGGGCCAACGTCCTGACTTTC
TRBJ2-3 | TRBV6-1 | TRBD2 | CASRISAGGPGTQYF | TGTGCCAGCAGGATATCAGCGGGGGGCCCGGGTACGCAGTATTTT
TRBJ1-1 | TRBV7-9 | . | CASSFGGSPTEAFF | TGTGCCAGCAGCTTTGGTGGCAGTCCCACTGAAGCTTTCTTT
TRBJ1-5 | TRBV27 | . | CASSLWFSAGEPQHF | TGTGCCAGCAGTTTATGGTTCTCCGCGGGGGAGCCCCAGCATTTT
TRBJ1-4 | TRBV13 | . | CASSLLGGEKLFF | TGTGCCAGCAGCTTACTGGGCGGGGAAAAACTGTTTTTT
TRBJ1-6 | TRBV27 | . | CASSFYPYNSPLHF | TGTGCCAGCAGTTTCTACCCCTATAATTCACCCCTCCACTTT
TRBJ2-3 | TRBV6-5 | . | CASSYSLSTDTQYF | TGTGCCAGCAGTTACTCCCTGAGCACAGATACGCAGTATTTT
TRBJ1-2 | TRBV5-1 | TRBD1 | CASGNMGQGIYGYTF | TGCGCCAGCGGCAACATGGGACAGGGGATTTATGGCTACACCTTC
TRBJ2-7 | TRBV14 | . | CASSPPRGATYEQYF | TGTGCCAGCAGCCCCCCCCGGGGGGCTACCTACGAGCAGTACTTC
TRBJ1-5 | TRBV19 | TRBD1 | CASSPRGQVGQPQHF | TGTGCCAGTAGTCCCCGGGGACAGGTGGGTCAGCCCCAGCATTTT
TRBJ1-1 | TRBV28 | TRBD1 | CASSLAHRGDNTEAFF | TGTGCCAGCAGTCTCGCCCACAGGGGAGACAACACTGAAGCTTTCTTT
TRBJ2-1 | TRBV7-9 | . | CASSPPGDEQFF | TGTGCCAGCAGCCCACCGGGGGATGAGCAGTTCTTC
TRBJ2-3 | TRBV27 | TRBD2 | CASRAAGRTDTQYF | TGTGCCAGCAGGGCAGCGGGGCGCACAGATACGCAGTATTTT
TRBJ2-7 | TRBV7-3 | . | CASSLTSTGTGEQYF | TGTGCCAGCAGCTTAACGTCCACAGGAACGGGCGAGCAGTACTTC
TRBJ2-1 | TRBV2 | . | CASSRGSFSYNEQFF | TGTGCCAGCAGCCGAGGGTCTTTCTCCTACAATGAGCAGTTCTTC
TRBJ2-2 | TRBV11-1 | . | CASSLVFLGGGTGELFF | TGTGCCAGCAGCTTAGTGTTCTTGGGGGGAGGCACCGGGGAGCTGTTTTTT
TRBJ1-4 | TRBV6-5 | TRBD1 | CASSYSTGGNEKLFF | TGTGCCAGCAGTTATTCGACAGGGGGCAATGAAAAACTGTTTTTT